Below, 32 T cell receptor beta chains from the same sample are listed, as sequenced in a study of T-cell reconstitution after alpha-beta-depleted transplantation in children. A TCRbeta library incorporating unique molecular identifiers was prepared. Each CDR3 protein is one row after TCRdb ran MiXCR on the PCR reads. Of about 640,000 distinct CDR3 sequences in the sample, over 10% were seen once. The sequencing here drew on PBMCs, mostly from graft donor cells, taken 360 days after TCRalphabeta/CD19-depleted stem cell transplant. All receptors derive from a male patient aged 10 to 17 who had a stem cell transplant for acute myeloid leukemia, so the T cells may come from the graft donor.

This clonotype was counted only a few times. The chain has TRBV27 and TRBJ2-7; 15 bases match TRBD2. CDR1 is MNHEY, CDR2 SMNVEV, per germline (reference sequence). V was pared by 7 bases and J by 4 bases, with 17 bases of the junction left unmatched. The CDR3 has 19 residues. The CDR3 DNA is TGTGCCAGCAAAAGGGGACTAGCGGGGGGAGAGTTCGTGCGTTACGAGCAGTACTTC. Translated: CASKRGLAGGEFVRYEQYF.

This clonotype turned up a few times. J is TRBJ2-7 and V is TRBV7-3; D may correspond to TRBD1 or TRBD2 (5 bases each). V was clipped by 0 bases and J by 0 bases, with 9 bases between them. CDR3 length equals 15 residues. Germline V gene lookup returns CDR1 SGHTA and CDR2 FQGTGA. For the CDR3, the DNA is TGTGCCAGCAGCTTAACGGGAGACAGCTCCTACGAGCAGTACTTC. It encodes CASSLTGDSSYEQYF.

J is TRBJ1-4 and V is TRBV28; 8 nucleotides align to TRBD1. Germline-derived CDR1 and CDR2 are MDHEN and SYDVKM. The CDR3 length is 14 residues. J lost 6 bases, V lost 5 bases, and 5 bases had no gene match. DNA for the CDR3: TGTGCCAGCAGTCCCCAGGGGGCGTATGAAAAACTGTTTTTT. This gives the protein CASSPQGAYEKLFF.

This clonotype has just a few counts. This rearrangement joins TRBV30 to TRBJ2-7, with 9 bases aligning to TRBD1. V trimming: 6 bases; J trimming: 3 bases; junction bases outside the gene matches: 12. The CDR3 totals 15 residues. The germline V gene encodes CDR1 GTSNPN and CDR2 SVGIG (reference sequence). DNA for the CDR3: TGTGCCTGTGGGCCCGGGACAGGGATAATCTACGAGCAGTACTTC. This gives the protein CACGPGTGIIYEQYF.

This clonotype was seen a few times. The rearrangement joins TRBV29-1 to TRBJ2-1, with D perhaps matching TRBD1 (6 bases). The germline gives CDR1 SQVTM, CDR2 ANQGSEA. The V and J ends lost 5 bases and 0 bases respectively, with 20 bases between them. The CDR3 has 17 amino acids. The CDR3 nucleotides are TGCAGCGTTCCCACCGGGGCCCTAGGGGGCTCCTACAATGAGCAGTTCTTC. It codes for CSVPTGALGGSYNEQFF.

This sequence joins TRBV5-5 and TRBJ2-5; no definite D call. The V and J ends lost 2 bases and 1 base respectively, with 9 bases between them. CDR3 size: 14 residues. Germline CDR1 reads SGHKS; CDR2 reads YYEKEE (reference sequence). The CDR3 DNA is TGTGCCAGCAGCTTTGGCTGGGGCCAAGAGACCCAGTACTTC. This codes for CASSFGWGQETQYF.

This rearrangement joins TRBV29-1 to TRBJ2-7; 7 bases line up with TRBD2. Germline trimming cut 7 bases from V and 1 base from J; bases unmatched to any gene: 13. The CDR3 is made up of 15 amino acids. Germline V gives CDR1 SQVTM, CDR2 ANQGSEA. The DNA for the CDR3 is TGCAGCGCAAAAAAAGAAAGCGGGATTTCCTACGAGCAGTACTTC. Encoded protein: CSAKKESGISYEQYF.

V and J are TRBV2 and TRBJ2-1; D gene unclear. There are 16 residues in the CDR3. CDR1 SNHLY and CDR2 FYNNEI come from the germline V gene. V lost 6 bases and J 4 bases, leaving 19 bases between the germline ends. The CDR3 DNA sequence: TGTGCCAGCAGAGGCACCATTGTAGCTGGATACAATGAGCAGTTCTTC. Residues: CASRGTIVAGYNEQFF.

This clonotype has only a few counts. The CDR3 coding sequence is TGTGCCAGCTGGAGGGGCGCTGAGCAGTTCTTC. Amino acid sequence: CASWRGAEQFF. The rearrangement uses TRBV25-1 and TRBJ2-1; the D gene is possibly TRBD2 (6 bases). Germline CDR1 and CDR2: MGHDK and SYGVNS. The ends were cut back, 8 bases at V and 9 bases at J, with 11 bases in the middle. The CDR3 is 11 residues long.

This clonotype was seen many times. This chain joins TRBV28 and TRBJ2-3, with a tentative D call TRBD1 (6 bases). Looked up from germline, CDR1 is MDHEN and CDR2 is SYDVKM. Between the trimmed V and J ends, which lost 2 bases and 2 bases, there was a span of 11 bases. The length of the CDR3 is 15 residues. CDR3 nucleotides: TGTGCCAGCAGTTTAGGGACACACCTCACAGATACGCAGTATTTT. Protein: CASSLGTHLTDTQYF. Using reference TRBV28 and TRBJ2-3 for the parts outside the CDR3, the full variable domain is DVKVTQSSRYLVKRTGEKVFLECVQDMDHENMFWYRQDPGLGLRLIYFSYDVKMKEKGDIPEGYSVSREKKERFSLILESASTNQTSMYLCASSLGTHLTDTQYFGPGTRLTVL.

This clonotype was recorded many times. The J gene is TRBJ2-7, the V gene TRBV4-3, with 10 bases fitting TRBD2. J was trimmed by 2 bases and V by 3 bases; bases with no gene match: 10. This CDR3 is built from 17 residues. Germline V lookup: CDR1 LGHNA, CDR2 YSLEER. In DNA form, the CDR3 reads TGCGCCAGCAGCCACCACCTGGGCCTAGCGGGAGCCTACGAGCAGTACTTC. As protein: CASSHHLGLAGAYEQYF.

Points on this clonotype: This could be a read error, since a much larger clone is one nucleotide away. The chain joins TRBV12-3 or TRBV12-4 to TRBJ1-1; a weak D match, TRBD1 (6 bases). CDR3 length: 14 residues. For the CDR3, the DNA is TGTACCAGCAGCCCGGGACACCAGAACACTGAAGCTTTCTTT. Protein product: CTSSPGHQNTEAFF.

This clonotype was seen more than once but under ten times. The V call is TRBV7-9, the J call TRBJ2-2; the D call may be TRBD1 or TRBD2 (6 bases each). The V gene's germline CDR1 is SEHNR and CDR2 FQNEAQ (reference sequence). V was pared by 3 bases and J by 5 bases, with 13 bases between. CDR3 length: 15 amino acids. The CDR3 nucleotides are TGTGCCAGCAGCTTCCCCGGGGGCGCAACCGGGGAGCTGTTTTTT. This encodes CASSFPGGATGELFF. The full variable domain, in which reference TRBV7-9 and TRBJ2-2 provide the parts outside the CDR3, is DTGVSQNPRHKITKRGQNVTFRCDPISEHNRLYWYRQTLGQGPEFLTYFQNEAQLEKSRLLSDRFSAERPKGSFSTLEIQRTEQGDSAMYLCASSFPGGATGELFFGEGSRLTVL.

This clonotype was found many times. V is TRBV29-1 and J is TRBJ2-7; D might be TRBD1 or TRBD2, each matching 6 bases. Trimming left V 4 bases short and J 1 base short, with 11 bases between. The CDR3 is 13 residues long. Germline V gives CDR1 SQVTM, CDR2 ANQGSEA. The CDR3 nucleotides read TGCAGCGTTGCAAAGGGGGGATCCTACGAGCAGTACTTC. Its protein is CSVAKGGSYEQYF.

This clonotype was seen ten or more times. V usage is TRBV20-1 and J usage is TRBJ2-6; 7 nucleotides align to TRBD1. Germline V gene data show CDR1 as DFQATT and CDR2 as SNEGSKA (reference sequence). Trimming at V came to 0 bases and at J to 0 bases, leaving 14 bases not matched to a gene. The CDR3 extends over 20 amino acids. The chain's CDR3 is CSARDPRSTGPLSGANVLTF. CDR3 nucleotide sequence: TGCAGTGCTAGAGATCCCCGATCGACAGGGCCCCTCTCTGGGGCCAACGTCCTGACTTTC.

A few counts support this clonotype. The V and J genes are TRBV7-9 and TRBJ2-7, with a possible D match to TRBD2 (6 bases). The CDR3 is 16 amino acids. Deletions cut 4 bases from V and 5 bases from J, with 21 bases between. CDR1 and CDR2 (germline): SEHNR, FQNEAQ (reference sequence). CDR3: CASSSLPGLRTDEQYF. Written as DNA, the CDR3 is TGTGCCAGCAGCTCACTGCCGGGACTCAGAACGGACGAGCAGTACTTC.

This clonotype came up many times. The chain carries TRBV29-1 and TRBJ2-4; no clear D gene. V was trimmed by 4 bases and J by 1 base, leaving 8 bases between them. The CDR3 is 13 amino acids. Germline values: CDR1 SQVTM, CDR2 ANQGSEA. In DNA form, the CDR3 reads TGCAGCGTTGGCTCAGGTGCCAAAAACATTCAGTACTTC. Translated, it gives CSVGSGAKNIQYF.

There are many counts of this clonotype. The J gene is TRBJ1-2, the V gene TRBV20-1; no clear D gene. The CDR3 covers 13 residues. V lost 3 bases, J lost 8 bases, and 16 bases lay in between. The germline V gene encodes CDR1 DFQATT and CDR2 SNEGSKA (reference sequence). This chain's CDR3 is CSARTGDLSGYTF. For the CDR3, the DNA is TGCAGTGCTAGGACCGGTGATCTCAGCGGCTACACCTTC.

This clonotype has only a few counts. The chain links TRBV20-1 to TRBJ1-4; unclear D gene. CDR1 is DFQATT, CDR2 SNEGSKA, per germline (reference sequence). The CDR3 is 12 amino acids. Trimming shortened V by 2 bases and J by 7 bases, and 8 bases separated the two germline ends. The CDR3 coding sequence is TGCAGTGCTAGAATCCGTTTTGAAAAACTGTTTTTT. Translated: CSARIRFEKLFF.

This clonotype has ten or more counts. V gene TRBV29-1 combines with J gene TRBJ2-1; the D is unclear. The CDR3 consists of 14 residues. CDR1 is SQVTM and CDR2 is ANQGSEA in the germline V gene. V was clipped by 4 bases and J by 0 bases, with 10 bases between them. The CDR3 spells CSVVRAFSYNEQFF. The CDR3 region has the DNA TGCAGCGTTGTGCGCGCATTCTCCTACAATGAGCAGTTCTTC.

This clonotype was counted a few times. The chain employs TRBV5-1 and TRBJ2-7; maybe TRBD1 (6 bases). Trimming took 1 base from V and 2 from J, leaving 13 bases between them. The CDR3 is made up of 15 amino acids. CDR1 and CDR2 from the germline V gene are SGHRS and YFSETQ. CDR3 coding DNA: TGCGCCAGCAGCTTGTCCCAGGGGAACCCCTACGAGCAGTACTTC. Amino acid sequence: CASSLSQGNPYEQYF.

The chain links TRBV29-1 to TRBJ2-7, with 8 bases lining up with TRBD1. Germline-derived CDR1 and CDR2 are SQVTM and ANQGSEA. J lost 2 bases, V lost 6 bases, and 6 bases had no gene match. The CDR3 totals 13 residues. The chain's CDR3 is CSVGEGQAYEQYF. The CDR3, as DNA: TGCAGCGTCGGCGAGGGACAGGCCTACGAGCAGTACTTC.

This clonotype was seen a handful of times. This chain joins TRBV5-6 and TRBJ2-1; the D gene is possibly TRBD2 (5 bases). Germline-derived CDR1 and CDR2 are SGHDT and YYEEEE. V lost 4 bases and J lost 8, with 16 bases in between. The CDR3 runs to 14 residues. DNA for the CDR3: TGTGCCAGCAGCCTACGCCTCCGGGGTGATGAGCAGTTCTTC. Protein product: CASSLRLRGDEQFF.

The CDR3 here is CSATRQGAGEQYF. CDR3 in DNA: TGCAGTGCTACCAGACAGGGGGCGGGAGAGCAGTACTTC. The V call is TRBV20-1, the J call TRBJ2-7; 10 bases match TRBD1. Germline V lookup: CDR1 DFQATT, CDR2 SNEGSKA (reference sequence). Trimming cost V 4 bases and J 7 bases; bases outside gene matches: 7. The CDR3 has 13 amino acids.

This clonotype was detected ten times or more. This chain connects TRBV29-1 to TRBJ2-7; a weak D match, TRBD2 (6 bases). Germline CDR1 is SQVTM and CDR2 is ANQGSEA. The CDR3 totals 12 residues. The germline V and J ends were trimmed by 6 bases and 4 bases, with 13 bases remaining between them. CDR3 nucleotides: TGCAGCGTCGTGGTTGGGGGGTACGAGCAGTACTTC. It encodes CSVVVGGYEQYF.

This clonotype showed up many times. V is TRBV3-1 and J is TRBJ2-7; weak D call: TRBD1 (5 bases). The CDR3 covers 16 residues. The V end was cut by 0 bases, the J end by 2 bases, with 14 bases between. Germline assignment: CDR1 LGHDT and CDR2 YNNKEL (reference sequence). The CDR3 spells CASSQDWQGDPYEQYF. The CDR3 region has the DNA TGTGCCAGCAGCCAAGATTGGCAGGGTGACCCCTACGAGCAGTACTTC.

This clonotype has ten or more counts. The chain joins TRBV6-2 or TRBV6-3 to TRBJ2-6; D unclear. Germline lookup yields CDR1 MNHEY and CDR2 SVGEGT. Trimming cost V 4 bases and J 13 bases, with 8 bases left between them. This CDR3 is 11 amino acids long. The CDR3 is CASSSPGVLTF. CDR3 coding DNA: TGTGCCAGCAGTTCCCCGGGTGTCCTGACTTTC.

This clonotype was counted only a few times. This sequence joins TRBV27 and TRBJ1-4; unclear D gene. The CDR3 runs 15 residues. Germline V CDR1 and CDR2: MNHEY, SMNVEV (reference sequence). V was shortened by 5 bases and J by 5 bases, with 15 bases between the two germline ends. The CDR3 nucleotides are TGTGCCAGCAGTCCCCCAGGCGGGGTAAATGAAAAACTGTTTTTT. The encoded protein is CASSPPGGVNEKLFF.

The table lists this clonotype with a few counts. The J gene is TRBJ1-6, the V gene TRBV28; tentatively, D is TRBD1 (5 bases). In germline, CDR1 is MDHEN, CDR2 SYDVKM. This CDR3 comprises 13 residues. Trimming took 3 bases from V and 10 from J, leaving 10 bases between them. The CDR3: CASSFRGKSPLHF. The CDR3 bases are TGTGCCAGCAGTTTCCGGGGGAAATCACCCCTCCACTTT.

The V gene is TRBV5-1, the J gene TRBJ2-5, with D possibly being TRBD1 (6 bases). Trimming took off 4 bases at V and 2 bases at J, with 12 bases between the two ends. This CDR3 has 14 amino acids. Germline V gene lookup returns CDR1 SGHRS and CDR2 YFSETQ. As DNA, the CDR3 is TGCGCCAGCAGCCTATGGACAGAGCAAGAGACCCAGTACTTC. Protein: CASSLWTEQETQYF.

The chain employs TRBV19 and TRBJ2-7; 9 bases are a match to TRBD1. Germline V gene data show CDR1 as LNHDA and CDR2 as SQIVND (reference sequence). The V and J ends lost 5 bases and 0 bases, in that order; junction bases with no gene match: 5. The CDR3 is 15 residues long. The CDR3 is CASSPGTGHSYEQYF. CDR3 sequence (DNA): TGTGCCAGTAGTCCGGGGACAGGGCACTCCTACGAGCAGTACTTC.

This clonotype appeared a few times. This rearrangement joins TRBV29-1 to TRBJ2-7; TRBD2 matches at 9 bases. With V trimmed by 3 bases and J by 6 bases, 6 bases remained unmatched. The CDR3 totals 13 residues. Germline CDR1 is SQVTM and CDR2 is ANQGSEA. The CDR3: CSVEGLAGLEQYF. The CDR3, as DNA: TGCAGCGTTGAGGGCCTAGCGGGACTCGAGCAGTACTTC.